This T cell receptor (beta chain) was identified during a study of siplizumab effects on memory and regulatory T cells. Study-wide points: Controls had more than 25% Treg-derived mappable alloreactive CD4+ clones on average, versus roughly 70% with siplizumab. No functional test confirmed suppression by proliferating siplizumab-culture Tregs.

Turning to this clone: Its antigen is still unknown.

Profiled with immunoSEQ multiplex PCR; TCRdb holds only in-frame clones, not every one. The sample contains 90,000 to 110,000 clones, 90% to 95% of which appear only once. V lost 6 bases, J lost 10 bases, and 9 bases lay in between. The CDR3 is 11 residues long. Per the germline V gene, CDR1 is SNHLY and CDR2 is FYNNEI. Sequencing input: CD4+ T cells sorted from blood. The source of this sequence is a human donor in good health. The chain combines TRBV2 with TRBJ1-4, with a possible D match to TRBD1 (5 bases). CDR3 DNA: TGTGCCAGCAGGGACACTGGAAAACTGTTTTTT. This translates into CASRDTGKLFF.